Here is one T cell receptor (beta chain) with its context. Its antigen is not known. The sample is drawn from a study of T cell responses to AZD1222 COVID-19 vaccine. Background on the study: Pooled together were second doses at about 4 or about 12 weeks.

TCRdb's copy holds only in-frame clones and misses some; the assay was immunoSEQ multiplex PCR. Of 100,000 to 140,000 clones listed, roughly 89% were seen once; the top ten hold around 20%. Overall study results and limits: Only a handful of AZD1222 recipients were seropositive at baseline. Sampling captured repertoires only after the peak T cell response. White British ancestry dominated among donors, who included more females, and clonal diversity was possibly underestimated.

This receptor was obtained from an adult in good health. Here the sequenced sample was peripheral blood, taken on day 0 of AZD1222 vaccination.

CDR3 amino acids: CASRGNSYNEQFF. The CDR3 bases are TGTGCCAGCAGGGGGAATAGTTACAATGAGCAGTTCTTC. This chain links TRBV6-5 with TRBJ2-1; the D is unclear. Trimming stripped 6 bases from V and 4 bases from J, with 10 bases between. CDR1 and CDR2 (germline): MNHEY, SVGAGI. The CDR3 consists of 13 residues.